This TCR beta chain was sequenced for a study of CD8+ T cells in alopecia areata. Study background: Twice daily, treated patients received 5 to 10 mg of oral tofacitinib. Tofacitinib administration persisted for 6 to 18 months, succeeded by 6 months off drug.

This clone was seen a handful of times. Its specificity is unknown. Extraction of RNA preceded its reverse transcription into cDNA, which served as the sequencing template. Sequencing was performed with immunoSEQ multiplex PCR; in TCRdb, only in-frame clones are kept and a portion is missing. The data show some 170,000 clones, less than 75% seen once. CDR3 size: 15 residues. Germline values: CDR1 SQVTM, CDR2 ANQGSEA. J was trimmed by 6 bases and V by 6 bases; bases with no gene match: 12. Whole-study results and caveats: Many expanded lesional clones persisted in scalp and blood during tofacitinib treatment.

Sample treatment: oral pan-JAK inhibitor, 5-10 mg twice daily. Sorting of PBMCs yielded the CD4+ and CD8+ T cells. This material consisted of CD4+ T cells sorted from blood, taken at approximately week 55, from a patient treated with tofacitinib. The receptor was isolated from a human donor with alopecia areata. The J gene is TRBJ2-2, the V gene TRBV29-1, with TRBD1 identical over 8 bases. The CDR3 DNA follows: TGCAGCGTCGAGAGACAGGGGACGCAGTCCGGGGAGCTGTTTTTT. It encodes CSVERQGTQSGELFF.